Each of the 10 T cell receptor beta chains below was sequenced from the same sample in a study of blood T cell repertoires in COVID-19. Sequenced by immunoSEQ multiplex PCR; TCRdb stores in-frame clones only, minus some. In the table there are more than 95,000 clones, about 87% of which are singletons. Specimen: peripheral blood. Receptor source: a man aged 50-60 years with acute or convalescent COVID-19.

V and J are TRBV10-1 and TRBJ2-5, with D unresolved. Trimming stripped 3 bases from V and 5 bases from J, with 7 bases between. Germline lookup yields CDR1 WNHNN and CDR2 SYGVQD (reference sequence). The CDR3 has 12 residues. This CDR3 is CASSDSSETQYF. As DNA, the CDR3 is TGCGCCAGCAGTGATAGTTCCGAGACCCAGTACTTC.

V is TRBV5-6 and J is TRBJ2-7, with a possible D match to TRBD1 (6 bases). The ends were cut back, 1 base at V and 0 bases at J, with 11 bases in the middle. This CDR3 comprises 15 residues. Germline V CDR1 and CDR2: SGHDT, YYEEEE. The CDR3 DNA follows: TGTGCCAGCAGCTTGTGGGGGCGAAGCTCCTACGAGCAGTACTTC. This codes for CASSLWGRSSYEQYF.

The chain recombines TRBV2 with TRBJ2-3; possibly TRBD2 for D (6 bases). V was trimmed by 3 bases and J by 3 bases, leaving 10 bases between them. The CDR3 is 14 amino acids. Germline V lookup: CDR1 SNHLY, CDR2 FYNNEI. The CDR3 protein is CASSEGGKTDTQYF. The DNA of the CDR3 is TGTGCCAGCAGTGAGGGCGGGAAAACAGATACGCAGTATTTT.

The chain recombines TRBV5-4 with TRBJ2-3; D might be TRBD2 (5 bases). The germline V gene encodes CDR1 SGHNT and CDR2 YYREEE (reference sequence). V lost 1 base and J 3 bases, leaving 9 bases between the germline ends. The CDR3 length is 14 residues. In nucleotides, the CDR3 is TGTGCCAGCAGCTTGTCTCGGGGAACAGATACGCAGTATTTT. It specifies CASSLSRGTDTQYF.

The chain joins TRBV27 to TRBJ2-7; a weak D match, TRBD1 (6 bases). The CDR3 is made up of 14 amino acids. The germline gives CDR1 MNHEY, CDR2 SMNVEV (reference sequence). V lost 4 bases and J 5 bases, leaving 15 bases between the germline ends. DNA for the CDR3: TGTGCCAGCAGTTGGAGCTTACAGGGCCACGAGCAGTACTTC. As protein: CASSWSLQGHEQYF.

The chain links TRBV19 to TRBJ2-2; 7 bases match TRBD1. Trimming cost V 9 bases and J 3 bases; bases outside gene matches: 7. The CDR3 is made up of 14 amino acids. Per germline, CDR1 LNHDA and CDR2 SQIVND (reference sequence). The chain's CDR3 is CARTPGQYTGELFF. CDR3 DNA sequence: TGTGCCAGGACACCGGGACAGTACACCGGGGAGCTGTTTTTT.

V is TRBV6-5 and J is TRBJ1-6; weak D call: TRBD1 (6 bases). This CDR3 is built from 16 residues. V was trimmed by 0 bases and J by 10 bases, leaving 16 bases between them. Germline V gene sequence: CDR1 MNHEY, CDR2 SVGAGI. The CDR3 sequence: CASSYSSPGEGSPLHF. The CDR3 DNA is TGTGCCAGCAGTTACTCCTCCCCAGGGGAGGGGTCACCCCTCCACTTT.

The V and J genes are TRBV2 and TRBJ2-2, with TRBD1 identical over 10 bases. The CDR3 loop spans 19 amino acids. Germline trimming cut 2 bases from V and 5 bases from J; bases unmatched to any gene: 14. Germline-derived CDR1 and CDR2 are SNHLY and FYNNEI. In nucleotides, the CDR3 is TGTGCCAGCAGTGAAAGGACAGGGGGTCTTCTAAGGAGGACCGGGGAGCTGTTTTTT. It codes for CASSERTGGLLRRTGELFF. Variable domain in full (rest from reference TRBV2 and TRBJ2-2): EPEVTQTPSHQVTQMGQEVILRCVPISNHLYFYWYRQILGQKVEFLVSFYNNEISEKSEIFDDQFSVERPDGSNFTLKIRSTKLEDSAMYFCASSERTGGLLRRTGELFFGEGSRLTVL.

This rearrangement joins TRBV25-1 to TRBJ2-7; a possible D gene is TRBD1 (5 bases). Germline CDR1 reads MGHDK; CDR2 reads SYGVNS. Trimming took off 10 bases at V and 3 bases at J, with 10 bases between the two ends. The CDR3 sequence is 11 residues long. The CDR3 bases are TGTGCCACCGACCAGGGCTACGAGCAGTACTTC. Its translation is CATDQGYEQYF.

This clone came up a few times. The chain couples TRBV5-4 to TRBJ2-5; 12 nucleotides line up with TRBD2. The V gene end was trimmed by 10 bases and the J gene end by 4 bases; junction bases not matched to a gene: 11. CDR1 is SGHNT and CDR2 is YYREEE in the germline V gene (reference sequence). This CDR3 has 15 residues. The CDR3 is CALGLAGSLAETQYF. In DNA form, the CDR3 reads TGTGCCTTAGGACTAGCGGGAAGTTTGGCAGAGACCCAGTACTTC.